The next 22 T cell receptor beta chains were all read from a single sample in a study of T cells in Graves' hyperthyroidism and ophthalmopathy. TCR beta CDR3 sequences were amplified from RNA transcripts. The HTBI primer set served for first-round RT-PCR of the TCR CDR3. TCRdb re-analysed the multiplex PCR reads in MiXCR, keeping a single row per CDR3 protein. The data show hundreds of thousands of distinct CDR3 sequences, more than 11% seen once. Input material: blood. These receptor sequences come from a woman younger than 45 with Graves' hyperthyroidism.

The chain uses TRBV12-3 or TRBV12-4 and TRBJ2-7, with a tentative D call TRBD2 (5 bases). The germline V and J ends were trimmed by 2 bases and 0 bases, with 8 bases remaining between them. This CDR3 spans 14 amino acids. The chain's CDR3 is CASSLHGGSYEQYF. CDR3 in DNA: TGTGCCAGCAGTTTACACGGAGGCTCCTACGAGCAGTACTTC.

This clonotype was recorded many times. The V and J genes are TRBV6-1 and TRBJ2-7; TRBD1 might be the D (5 bases). The length of the CDR3 is 14 residues. V was trimmed by 8 bases and J by 5 bases, leaving 19 bases between them. Germline CDR1 MNHNS, CDR2 SASEGT. The CDR3, as DNA: TGTGCCAGCCAGCGAGAGGCAGGGTCGAACGAGCAGTACTTC. Amino acids: CASQREAGSNEQYF.

This clonotype was seen repeatedly, ten times or more. The chain is built from TRBV12-3 or TRBV12-4 and TRBJ2-7, with TRBD1 as a possible D gene (6 bases). The CDR3 covers 15 residues. Trimming removed 5 bases from V and 3 bases from J, with 17 bases in between. CDR3 sequence: CASSRQAQGNYEQYF. The CDR3 nucleotides are TGTGCCAGCAGTCGACAGGCCCAGGGTAACTACGAGCAGTACTTC.

The chain employs TRBV18 and TRBJ1-1; the D is unclear. V dropped 3 bases and J dropped 5 bases, with 13 bases sitting between them. Germline V gene sequence: CDR1 KGHSH, CDR2 LQKENI. CDR3 length: 14 residues. The CDR3: CASSPSRLGTEAFF. As DNA, the CDR3 is TGTGCCAGCTCACCTTCCAGGCTCGGGACTGAAGCTTTCTTT.

This clonotype was seen at least ten times. This chain connects TRBV24-1 to TRBJ2-2; possibly TRBD1 or TRBD2 for D (5 bases each). The CDR3 spans 16 residues. Per the germline V gene, CDR1 is KGHDR and CDR2 is SFDVKD. Trimming shortened V by 2 bases and J by 3 bases, and 12 bases separated the two germline ends. The CDR3 DNA is TGTGCCACCAGTGATTCCGGGGCAGGCGACACCGGGGAGCTGTTTTTT. It translates to CATSDSGAGDTGELFF.

CDR3: CSARESYASTDTQYF. CDR3 nucleotide sequence: TGCAGTGCTAGAGAATCATACGCTAGCACAGATACGCAGTATTTT. J is TRBJ2-3 and V is TRBV20-1; D is undetermined. V was trimmed by 0 bases and J by 0 bases, leaving 10 bases between them. This CDR3 is built from 15 residues. The germline V gene encodes CDR1 DFQATT and CDR2 SNEGSKA (reference sequence).

The gene calls are TRBV12-3 or TRBV12-4 and TRBJ2-7, with 8 positions matching TRBD1. CDR3 length: 13 amino acids. V was clipped by 7 bases and J by 7 bases; unmatched bases: 9. The CDR3 bases are TGTGCCAGCAAACTGACAGGGGCAGGGGAGCAGTACTTC. It encodes CASKLTGAGEQYF.

The chain employs TRBV6-2 or TRBV6-3 and TRBJ2-6; tentative D call: TRBD2 (5 bases). Germline values: CDR1 MNHEY, CDR2 SVGEGT. The ends were cut back, 8 bases at V and 2 bases at J, with 7 bases in the middle. This CDR3 is built from 13 residues. This CDR3 is CASLAAGANVLTF. The CDR3 nucleotides read TGTGCCAGCCTAGCTGCTGGGGCCAACGTCCTGACTTTC.

This clonotype was recorded many times. V is TRBV28 and J is TRBJ1-4; no definite D call. V was clipped by 3 bases and J by 6 bases, with 8 bases between them. This CDR3 contains 13 residues. Germline values: CDR1 MDHEN, CDR2 SYDVKM. In DNA form, the CDR3 reads TGTGCCAGCAGTTTTGTAGGGCATGAAAAACTGTTTTTT. It is translated as CASSFVGHEKLFF.

This clonotype was recorded at least ten times. This chain links TRBV2 with TRBJ1-1; D call uncertain. The CDR3 runs to 13 residues. V was trimmed by 8 bases and J by 4 bases, leaving 14 bases between them. The germline CDR1 and CDR2 sequences are SNHLY and FYNNEI. CDR3 in DNA: TGTGCCAGCGGGTCGGTAATGGGCACTGAAGCTTTCTTT. Its protein is CASGSVMGTEAFF.

This clonotype was seen many times. This chain connects TRBV20-1 to TRBJ2-3; tentatively, D is TRBD1 (6 bases). This CDR3 has 15 residues. The germline V and J ends were trimmed by 6 bases and 6 bases, with 22 bases remaining between them. Germline loops: CDR1 DFQATT, CDR2 SNEGSKA (reference sequence). CDR3 nucleotide sequence: TGCAGTGCCACCCCACCCAGGGGCGGTTCCGATACGCAGTATTTT. It is translated as CSATPPRGGSDTQYF.

The J gene is TRBJ2-5, the V gene TRBV18; D remains unclear. With 5 bases removed from V and 3 bases from J, the gap between germline ends came to 7 bases. The CDR3 extends over 12 amino acids. CDR1 and CDR2 (germline): KGHSH, LQKENI. The CDR3: CASSVSKETQYF. CDR3 nucleotides: TGTGCCAGCTCAGTTTCGAAAGAGACCCAGTACTTC. The full variable domain, in which reference TRBV18 and TRBJ2-5 provide the parts outside the CDR3, is NAGVMQNPRHLVRRRGQEARLRCSPMKGHSHVYWYRQLPEEGLKFMVYLQKENIIDESGMPKERFSAEFPKEGPSILRIQQVVRGDSAAYFCASSVSKETQYFGPGTRLLVL.

This clonotype was recorded many times. The V gene is TRBV28, the J gene TRBJ2-2; D ambiguous. Looked up from germline, CDR1 is MDHEN and CDR2 is SYDVKM. The CDR3 length is 15 residues. Trimming left V 3 bases short and J 5 bases short, with 13 bases between. DNA of the CDR3: TGTGCCAGCAGTTTGGGCGGTTTGAAAACCGGGGAGCTGTTTTTT. Protein product: CASSLGGLKTGELFF.

V is TRBV7-8 and J is TRBJ2-1, with 15 bases fitting TRBD2. The junction had 6 bases not matched to a gene; V was cut back by 5 bases and J by 1 base. The CDR3 totals 18 residues. The germline gives CDR1 SGHVS, CDR2 FQNEAQ. The DNA of the CDR3 is TGTGCCAGCAGCCAGGGACTAGCGGGAGGTGGGTCCTACAATGAGCAGTTCTTC. Protein product: CASSQGLAGGGSYNEQFF.

This clonotype was seen many times. The chain carries TRBV6-2 or TRBV6-3 and TRBJ1-1; D is undetermined. Germline assignment: CDR1 MNHEY and CDR2 SVGEGT. With 5 bases removed from V and 8 bases from J, the gap between germline ends came to 12 bases. The CDR3 is 12 amino acids. The CDR3 here is CASSTRGREAFF. CDR3 nucleotide sequence: TGTGCCAGCAGTACCCGGGGTAGAGAAGCTTTCTTT.

CDR3 region: CASGEQHGYTF. CDR3 bases: TGTGCCAGCGGTGAACAACATGGCTACACCTTC. J is TRBJ1-2 and V is TRBV7-2; D remains unclear. Per germline, CDR1 SGHTA and CDR2 FQGNSA. V shed 8 bases and J shed 6 bases, with 10 bases lying between them. CDR3 length equals 11 residues.

In this sample, this clonotype turned up many times. V gene TRBV6-1 combines with J gene TRBJ2-6; D is unresolved. Germline-derived CDR1 and CDR2 are MNHNS and SASEGT. The CDR3 has 14 residues. The germline V and J ends were trimmed by 7 bases and 0 bases, with 7 bases remaining between them. The chain's CDR3 is CASMGSSGANVLTF. CDR3 nucleotides: TGTGCCAGCATGGGTAGCTCTGGGGCCAACGTCCTGACTTTC.

This clonotype was detected ten times or more. The rearrangement links TRBV7-2 to TRBJ2-3, with 7 bases aligning to TRBD2. V was clipped by 5 bases and J by 4 bases; unmatched bases: 9. The CDR3 consists of 15 residues. Germline V gives CDR1 SGHTA, CDR2 FQGNSA. The CDR3 coding sequence is TGTGCCAGCAGCCCAGCTGGCGGGAGACCAGATACGCAGTATTTT. This sequence encodes CASSPAGGRPDTQYF.

The CDR3: CASSQGGLAGVPYNEQFF. The CDR3 DNA is TGTGCCAGCAGCCAAGGGGGACTAGCGGGAGTTCCCTACAATGAGCAGTTCTTC. V and J are TRBV12-3 or TRBV12-4 and TRBJ2-1, with 14 nucleotides matching TRBD2. This CDR3 spans 18 amino acids. The ends lost 6 bases at V and 2 bases at J; junction bases unmatched: 9.

The table lists this clonotype with a count of one. The conserved closing phenylalanine or tryptophan is absent in this CDR3, likely reflecting a read error. The chain joins TRBV20-1 to TRBJ1-6; tentative D call: TRBD1 (6 bases). The CDR3 extends over 17 amino acids. From germline, CDR1 is DFQATT and CDR2 SNEGSKA (reference sequence). Trimming removed 0 bases at V and 5 bases at J, with 17 bases between. The CDR3 protein is CSARDRDRRSNNSPLHS. The DNA of the CDR3 is TGCAGTGCTAGAGATCGAGACAGGAGAAGTAATAATTCACCCCTCCACTCT.

There are many counts of this clonotype. This chain joins TRBV28 and TRBJ2-1; D is uncertain. The germline V gene encodes CDR1 MDHEN and CDR2 SYDVKM. With 3 bases removed from V and 0 bases from J, the gap between germline ends came to 9 bases. This CDR3 has 15 residues. The CDR3 coding sequence is TGTGCCAGCAGTTTGCAGAGAAGCTCCTACAATGAGCAGTTCTTC. It specifies CASSLQRSSYNEQFF.

The V and J genes are TRBV6-1 and TRBJ1-1; D remains unclear. Trimming took 7 bases from V and 4 from J, leaving 10 bases between them. This CDR3 spans 12 amino acids. CDR1 and CDR2 (germline): MNHNS, SASEGT. This CDR3 reads CASIIFATEAFF. The CDR3 region has the DNA TGTGCCAGCATAATTTTCGCCACTGAAGCTTTCTTT.